This T cell receptor beta chain was documented in a study of T cell responses to AZD1222 COVID-19 vaccine. Regarding the study as a whole: Repertoire sampling was restricted to post-peak T cell response timepoints. Increases in Spike-specific TCR breadth and depth were seen after two AZD1222 doses. Unmutated variant regions are reportedly the target of nearly half of TCRs that are spike-specific.

Germline V gene data show CDR1 as SGHKS and CDR2 as YYEKEE (reference sequence). V shed 2 bases, J shed 7 bases, and the junction held 5 bases outside the gene matches. CDR3 length: 13 residues. The assay was immunoSEQ multiplex PCR, and TCRdb's table has in-frame clones only and misses some. The sample carries roughly 160,000 clones, about 92% recorded once. As regards this clone: As yet, its antigen is unknown.

This chain joins TRBV5-5 and TRBJ1-2; 7 bases agree with TRBD1. This material consisted of peripheral blood, taken on day 0 of MenACWY control vaccination. This clonotype originated in an adult in good health. The CDR3 reads CASSLIQGGGYTF. Written as DNA, the CDR3 is TGTGCCAGCAGCTTAATTCAGGGGGGTGGCTACACCTTC.